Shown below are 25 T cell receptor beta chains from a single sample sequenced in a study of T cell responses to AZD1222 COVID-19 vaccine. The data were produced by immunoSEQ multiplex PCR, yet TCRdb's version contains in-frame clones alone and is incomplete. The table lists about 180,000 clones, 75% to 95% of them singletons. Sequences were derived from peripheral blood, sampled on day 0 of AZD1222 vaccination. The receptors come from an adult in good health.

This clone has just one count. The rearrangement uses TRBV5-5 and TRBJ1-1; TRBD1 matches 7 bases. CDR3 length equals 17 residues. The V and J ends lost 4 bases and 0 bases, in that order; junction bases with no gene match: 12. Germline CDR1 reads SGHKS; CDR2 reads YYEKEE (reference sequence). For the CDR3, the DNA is TGTGCCAGCAGCACTCATATCGCGGGACAGTTGAACACTGAAGCTTTCTTT. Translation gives CASSTHIAGQLNTEAFF.

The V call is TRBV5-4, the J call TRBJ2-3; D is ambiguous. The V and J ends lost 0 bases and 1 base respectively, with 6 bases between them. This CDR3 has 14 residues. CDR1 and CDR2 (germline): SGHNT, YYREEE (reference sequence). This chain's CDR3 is CASSLAGGTDTQYF. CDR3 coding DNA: TGTGCCAGCAGCTTGGCCGGAGGCACAGATACGCAGTATTTT.

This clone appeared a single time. CDR3 region: CASSITGVRDEKLFF. The CDR3 DNA is TGTGCCAGTAGTATAACAGGGGTAAGGGATGAAAAACTGTTTTTT. The gene calls are TRBV19 and TRBJ1-4, with 7 bases that match TRBD1. The V gene end was trimmed by 2 bases and the J gene end by 6 bases; junction bases not matched to a gene: 6. CDR1 is LNHDA, CDR2 SQIVND, per germline (reference sequence). This CDR3 comprises 15 residues. Supplemented by reference TRBV19 and TRBJ1-4, the full variable domain reads DGGITQSPKYLFRKEGQNVTLSCEQNLNHDAMYWYRQDPGQGLRLIYYSQIVNDFQKGDIAEGYSVSREKKESFPLTVTSAQKNPTAFYLCASSITGVRDEKLFFGSGTQLSVL.

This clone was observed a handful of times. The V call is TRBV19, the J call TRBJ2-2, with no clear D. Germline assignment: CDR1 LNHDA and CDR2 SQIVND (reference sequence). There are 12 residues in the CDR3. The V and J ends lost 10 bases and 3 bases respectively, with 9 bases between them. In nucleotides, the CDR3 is TGTGCCACCCGACGGGACACCGGGGAGCTGTTTTTT. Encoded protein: CATRRDTGELFF.

Here the CDR3 reads CASSEAMTGGYEQYF. The CDR3 coding sequence is TGTGCCAGCAGTGAAGCTATGACAGGAGGCTACGAGCAGTACTTC. The chain links TRBV2 to TRBJ2-7, with a weak D call TRBD1 (6 bases). There are 15 residues in the CDR3. From germline, CDR1 is SNHLY and CDR2 FYNNEI. With 0 bases removed from V and 3 bases from J, the gap between germline ends came to 12 bases.

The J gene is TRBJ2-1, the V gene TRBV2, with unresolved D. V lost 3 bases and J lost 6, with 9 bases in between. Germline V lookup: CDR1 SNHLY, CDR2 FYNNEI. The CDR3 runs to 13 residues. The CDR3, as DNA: TGTGCCAGCAGTGAGTCCTCTGGCAATGAGCAGTTCTTC. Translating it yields CASSESSGNEQFF.

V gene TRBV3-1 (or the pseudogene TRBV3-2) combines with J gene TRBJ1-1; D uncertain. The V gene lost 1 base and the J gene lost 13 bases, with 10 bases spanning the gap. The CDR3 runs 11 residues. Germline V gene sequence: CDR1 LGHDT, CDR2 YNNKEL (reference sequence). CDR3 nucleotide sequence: TGTGCCAGCAGCCAAGTCGGGAGGGATTTCTTT. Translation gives CASSQVGRDFF.

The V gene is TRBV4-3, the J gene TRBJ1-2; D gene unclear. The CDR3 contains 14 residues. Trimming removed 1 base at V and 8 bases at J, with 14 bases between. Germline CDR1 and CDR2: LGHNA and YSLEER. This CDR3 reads CASSQGPDGIGYTF. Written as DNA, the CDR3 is TGCGCCAGCAGCCAAGGCCCGGACGGAATCGGCTACACCTTC.

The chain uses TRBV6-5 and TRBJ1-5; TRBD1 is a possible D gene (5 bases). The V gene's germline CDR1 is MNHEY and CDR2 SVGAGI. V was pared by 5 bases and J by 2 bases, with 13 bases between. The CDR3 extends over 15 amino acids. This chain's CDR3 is CASSLGATGNQPQHF. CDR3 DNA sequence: TGTGCCAGCAGTCTAGGGGCTACGGGCAATCAGCCCCAGCATTTT.

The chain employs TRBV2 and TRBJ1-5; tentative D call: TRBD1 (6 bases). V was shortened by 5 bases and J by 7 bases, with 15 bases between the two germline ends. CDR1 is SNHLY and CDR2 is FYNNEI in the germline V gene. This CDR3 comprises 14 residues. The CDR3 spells CASSFLQGEQPQHF. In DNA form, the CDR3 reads TGTGCCAGCAGTTTCCTACAGGGTGAGCAGCCCCAGCATTTT.

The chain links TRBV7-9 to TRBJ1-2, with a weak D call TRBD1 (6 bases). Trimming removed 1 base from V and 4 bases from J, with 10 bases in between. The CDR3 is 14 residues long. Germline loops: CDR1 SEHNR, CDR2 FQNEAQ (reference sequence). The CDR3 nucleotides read TGTGCCAGCAGCTTAGACAGGGTTACCTATGGCTACACCTTC. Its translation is CASSLDRVTYGYTF.

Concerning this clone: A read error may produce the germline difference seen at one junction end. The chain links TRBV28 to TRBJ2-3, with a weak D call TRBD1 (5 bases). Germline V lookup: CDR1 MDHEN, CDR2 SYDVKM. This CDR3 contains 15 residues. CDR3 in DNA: TGTGCCAGCAGTTTATTACTCACCTCCACAGGTACGCAGTATTTT. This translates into CASSLLLTSTGTQYF.

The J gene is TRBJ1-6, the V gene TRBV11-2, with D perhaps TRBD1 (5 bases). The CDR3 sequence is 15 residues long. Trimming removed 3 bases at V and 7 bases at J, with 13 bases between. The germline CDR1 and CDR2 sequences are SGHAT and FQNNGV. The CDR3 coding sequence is TGTGCCAGCAGCTTGGGACCCGGCCAGAATTCACCCCTCCACTTT. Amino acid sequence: CASSLGPGQNSPLHF.

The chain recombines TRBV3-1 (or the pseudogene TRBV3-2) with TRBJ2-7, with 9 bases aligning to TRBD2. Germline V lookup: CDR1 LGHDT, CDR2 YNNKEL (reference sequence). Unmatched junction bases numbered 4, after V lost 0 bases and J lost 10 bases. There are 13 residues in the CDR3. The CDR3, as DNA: TGTGCCAGCAGCCAAGATAGAGCGGGGGGTCAGTACTTC. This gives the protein CASSQDRAGGQYF.

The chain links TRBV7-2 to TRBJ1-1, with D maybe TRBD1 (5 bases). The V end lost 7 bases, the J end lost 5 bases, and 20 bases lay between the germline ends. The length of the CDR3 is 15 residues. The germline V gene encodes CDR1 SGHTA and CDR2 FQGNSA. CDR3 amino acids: CASNPYRAGRTEAFF. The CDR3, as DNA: TGTGCCAGCAACCCTTATCGGGCAGGGAGAACTGAAGCTTTCTTT.

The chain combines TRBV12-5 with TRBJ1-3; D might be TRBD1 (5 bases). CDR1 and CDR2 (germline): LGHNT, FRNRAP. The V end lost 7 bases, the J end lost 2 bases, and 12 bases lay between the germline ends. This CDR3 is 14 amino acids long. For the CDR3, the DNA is TGTGCTAGTGCACTAGGGGAGGCTGGAAACACCATATATTTT. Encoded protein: CASALGEAGNTIYF.

Written as DNA, the CDR3 is TGTGCCAGCAGCCACAGCCACGAGCAGTACTTC. This encodes CASSHSHEQYF. V and J are TRBV14 and TRBJ2-7; no definite D call. V dropped 3 bases and J dropped 5 bases, with 5 bases sitting between them. The CDR3 has 11 amino acids. In germline, CDR1 is SGHDN, CDR2 FVKESK.

CDR3 sequence (DNA): TGTGCCAGTAGTAAGACTAGCGGGGGGTTCTATGAGCAGTTCTTC. It yields the protein CASSKTSGGFYEQFF. V gene TRBV19 combines with J gene TRBJ2-1, with 13 bases aligning to TRBD2. The CDR3 has 15 residues. The trim removed 4 bases at V and 8 bases at J, leaving 5 bases unmatched. CDR1 and CDR2 from the germline V gene are LNHDA and SQIVND (reference sequence). The whole variable domain, filled in from reference TRBV19 and TRBJ2-1, reads DGGITQSPKYLFRKEGQNVTLSCEQNLNHDAMYWYRQDPGQGLRLIYYSQIVNDFQKGDIAEGYSVSREKKESFPLTVTSAQKNPTAFYLCASSKTSGGFYEQFFGPGTRLTVL.

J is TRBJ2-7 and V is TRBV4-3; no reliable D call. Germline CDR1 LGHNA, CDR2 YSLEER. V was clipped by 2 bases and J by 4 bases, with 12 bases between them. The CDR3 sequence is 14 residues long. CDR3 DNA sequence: TGCGCCAGCAGCCAATCTCGGACGGTGTACGAGCAGTACTTC. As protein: CASSQSRTVYEQYF.

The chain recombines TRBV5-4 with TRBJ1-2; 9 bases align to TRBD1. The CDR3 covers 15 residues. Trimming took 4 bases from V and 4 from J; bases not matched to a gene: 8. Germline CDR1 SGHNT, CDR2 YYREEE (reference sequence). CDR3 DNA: TGTGCCAGCAGCCTTAGGACAGGGGCCGGCTATGGCTACACCTTC. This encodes CASSLRTGAGYGYTF.

DNA for the CDR3: TGTGCCAGTAGTAACAACAGGGGGACGGTCACTGAAGCTTTCTTT. This codes for CASSNNRGTVTEAFF. J is TRBJ1-1 and V is TRBV19, with 8 bases that match TRBD1. The V gene end was trimmed by 4 bases and the J gene end by 4 bases; junction bases not matched to a gene: 8. The CDR3 runs 15 residues. The germline CDR1 and CDR2 sequences are LNHDA and SQIVND (reference sequence).

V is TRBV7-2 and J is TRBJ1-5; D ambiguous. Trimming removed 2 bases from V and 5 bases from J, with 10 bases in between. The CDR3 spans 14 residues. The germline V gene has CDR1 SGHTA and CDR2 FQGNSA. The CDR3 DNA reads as TGTGCCAGCAGCTTAAGCGGAACCGATCAGCCCCAGCATTTT. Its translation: CASSLSGTDQPQHF.

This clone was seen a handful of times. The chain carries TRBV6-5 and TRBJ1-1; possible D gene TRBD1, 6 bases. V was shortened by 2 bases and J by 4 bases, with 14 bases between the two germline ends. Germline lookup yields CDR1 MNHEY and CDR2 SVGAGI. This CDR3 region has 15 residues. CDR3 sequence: CASSYARGGATEAFF. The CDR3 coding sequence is TGTGCCAGCAGTTACGCTAGGGGGGGGGCCACTGAAGCTTTCTTT.

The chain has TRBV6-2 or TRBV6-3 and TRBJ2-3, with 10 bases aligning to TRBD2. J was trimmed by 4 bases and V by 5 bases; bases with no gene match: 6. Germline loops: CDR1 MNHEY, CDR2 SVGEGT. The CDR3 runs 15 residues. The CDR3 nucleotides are TGTGCCAGCAGTAGCGGGGGGGCCTGGGCAGATACGCAGTATTTT. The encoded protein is CASSSGGAWADTQYF.

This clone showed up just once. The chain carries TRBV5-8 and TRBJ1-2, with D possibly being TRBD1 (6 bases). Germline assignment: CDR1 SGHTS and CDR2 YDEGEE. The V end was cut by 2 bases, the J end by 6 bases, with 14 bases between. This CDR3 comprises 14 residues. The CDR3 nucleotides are TGTGCCAGCAGCTTAGACCACAGGGCCAATGGCTACACCTTC. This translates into CASSLDHRANGYTF.